Listed below are T cell receptor beta chains from one sample, sequenced in a study of control samples from healthy donors and cancer patients. Clones were sequenced by immunoSEQ multiplex PCR, and TCRdb holds only the in-frame ones, with some missing. The sample contains 120,000 or so clones, approximately 93% of which appear only once. The sample taken for sequencing was blood. The source of these receptors is a woman aged 18 to 35 in good health. The CDR3 runs from the conserved cysteine through the conserved F or W. The order of the fields is D gene, J gene, clone size, V gene, CDR3 protein, CDR3 DNA. A D gene is named only where the DNA matches it firmly. Expanded clones are given a class, and other clones once, few, many or no size at all.

D: .
J: TRBJ2-7
size: .
V: TRBV7-9
CDR3: CASSLTSVGEQYF
DNA: TGTGCCAGCAGCCTAACGTCGGTCGGCGAGCAGTACTTC

D: .
J: TRBJ1-6
size: .
V: TRBV30
CDR3: CACTALGGNNSPLHF
DNA: TGTGCCTGCACCGCCCTGGGGGGAAATAATTCACCCCTCCACTTT

D: .
J: TRBJ2-1
size: once
V: TRBV27
CDR3: CASSLRQENNEQFF
DNA: TGTGCCAGCAGTTTAAGACAGGAAAACAATGAGCAGTTCTTC

D: .
J: TRBJ1-1
size: .
V: TRBV7-2
CDR3: CASSAKRDYTEAFF
DNA: TGTGCCAGCAGTGCCAAAAGGGATTACACTGAAGCTTTCTTT

D: .
J: TRBJ2-2
size: .
V: TRBV19
CDR3: CASSILGDGELFF
DNA: TGTGCCAGTAGTATACTGGGGGACGGGGAGCTGTTTTTT

D: .
J: TRBJ2-7
size: .
V: TRBV6-6
CDR3: CASSVSPGHYEQYF
DNA: TGTGCCAGCAGTGTTAGTCCAGGCCACTACGAGCAGTACTTC

D: TRBD2
J: TRBJ2-3
size: .
V: TRBV30
CDR3: CAWSFGTSIGVRTQYF
DNA: TGTGCCTGGAGTTTCGGGACTAGCATTGGGGTTCGTACGCAGTATTTT

D: TRBD1
J: TRBJ2-7
size: .
V: TRBV28
CDR3: CASSLSAAGQGNEQYF
DNA: TGTGCCAGCAGTTTATCGGCCGCGGGACAGGGGAACGAGCAGTACTTC

D: TRBD1
J: TRBJ1-6
size: .
V: TRBV28
CDR3: CASSLFPGGGGSPLHF
DNA: TGTGCCAGCAGTTTATTCCCAGGGGGCGGAGGTTCACCCCTCCACTTT

D: .
J: TRBJ1-1
size: .
V: TRBV5-1
CDR3: CASSLVPGGNTEAFF
DNA: TGCGCCAGCAGCTTGGTTCCGGGGGGGAACACTGAAGCTTTCTTT

D: TRBD2
J: TRBJ2-7
size: .
V: TRBV7-9
CDR3: CASSFLASGSYEQYF
DNA: TGTGCCAGCAGCTTCTTAGCTAGCGGGAGCTACGAGCAGTACTTC

D: TRBD1
J: TRBJ1-6
size: .
V: TRBV6-2/TRBV6-3
CDR3: CASSSTTGGNSPLHF
DNA: TGTGCCAGCAGCTCTACGACAGGGGGTAATTCACCCCTCCACTTT

D: .
J: TRBJ2-2
size: .
V: TRBV9
CDR3: CASSVEQYTGELFF
DNA: TGTGCCAGCAGCGTAGAGCAGTACACCGGGGAGCTGTTTTTT

D: .
J: TRBJ1-3
size: .
V: TRBV5-1
CDR3: CASSLEGDTGNTIYF
DNA: TGCGCCAGCAGCTTGGAAGGGGACACGGGAAACACCATATATTTT

D: .
J: TRBJ1-2
size: .
V: TRBV6-2/TRBV6-3
CDR3: CASSQQGYGYTF
DNA: TGTGCCAGCAGTCAACAGGGCTATGGCTACACCTTC

D: .
J: TRBJ1-1
size: .
V: TRBV6-4
CDR3: CASSDRVGGEAFF
DNA: TGTGCCAGCAGTGACCGTGTAGGGGGTGAAGCTTTCTTT

D: .
J: TRBJ2-1
size: .
V: TRBV5-4
CDR3: CASSLTGSNEQFF
DNA: TGTGCCAGCAGCTTGACCGGGAGCAATGAGCAGTTCTTC

D: .
J: TRBJ1-2
size: once
V: TRBV6-1
CDR3: CASSEGDGLGYTF
DNA: TGTGCCAGCAGTGAAGGGGATGGGCTTGGCTACACCTTC

D: .
J: TRBJ1-1
size: .
V: TRBV2
CDR3: CASSGDNDEAFF
DNA: TGTGCCAGCAGTGGGGACAACGATGAAGCTTTCTTT

D: .
J: TRBJ2-1
size: .
V: TRBV15
CDR3: CATSRGGHFSYNEQFF
DNA: TGTGCCACCAGCAGAGGGGGTCACTTCTCCTACAATGAGCAGTTCTTC

D: .
J: TRBJ1-2
size: .
V: TRBV25-1
CDR3: CASSQGPATNYGYTF
DNA: TGTGCCAGCAGTCAAGGACCGGCAACTAACTATGGCTACACCTTC

D: TRBD2
J: TRBJ2-1
size: .
V: TRBV3-1/TRBV3-2
CDR3: CASSQEGGRTSGRSSYNEQFF
DNA: TGTGCCAGCAGCCAAGAAGGGGGGAGGACTAGCGGGAGGAGCTCCTACAATGAGCAGTTCTTC

D: .
J: TRBJ2-4
size: .
V: TRBV6-2/TRBV6-3
CDR3: CASSPPPWGSAKNIQYF
DNA: TGTGCCAGCAGCCCTCCCCCTTGGGGCTCAGCCAAAAACATTCAGTACTTC

D: TRBD1
J: TRBJ2-2
size: .
V: TRBV27
CDR3: CASSPQGGTGELFF
DNA: TGTGCCAGCAGCCCACAGGGGGGCACCGGGGAGCTGTTTTTT

D: .
J: TRBJ1-1
size: .
V: TRBV5-4
CDR3: CASSLGVREYTEAFF
DNA: TGTGCCAGCAGCCTCGGCGTCAGGGAATACACTGAAGCTTTCTTT

D: TRBD1
J: TRBJ2-6
size: once
V: TRBV6-5
CDR3: CASRAGGSGANVLTF
DNA: TGTGCCAGCAGAGCAGGGGGCTCTGGGGCCAACGTCCTGACTTTC

D: TRBD2
J: TRBJ2-2
size: .
V: TRBV20-1
CDR3: CSACGLDCTGELFF
DNA: TGCAGTGCTTGTGGACTAGATTGCACCGGGGAGCTGTTTTTT

D: TRBD2
J: TRBJ2-3
size: .
V: TRBV7-9
CDR3: CASSPSGGGDTQYF
DNA: TGTGCCAGCAGCCCTAGCGGGGGTGGAGATACGCAGTATTTT

D: .
J: TRBJ2-2
size: few
V: TRBV6-5
CDR3: CASSAGLAGELFF
DNA: TGTGCCAGCTCGGCAGGACTTGCCGGGGAGCTGTTTTTT

D: .
J: TRBJ2-7
size: .
V: TRBV27
CDR3: CASSFGGLPNYEQYF
DNA: TGTGCCAGCAGTTTTGGTGGGTTACCGAACTACGAGCAGTACTTC

D: .
J: TRBJ1-2
size: .
V: TRBV6-5
CDR3: CASSPDNYGYTF
DNA: TGTGCCAGCAGTCCGGATAACTATGGCTACACCTTC

D: .
J: TRBJ1-5
size: once
V: TRBV5-3
CDR3: CARSFVTGNQPQHF
DNA: TGTGCCAGAAGCTTCGTAACAGGTAATCAGCCCCAGCATTTT

D: .
J: TRBJ2-1
size: .
V: TRBV29-1
CDR3: CSAQNPQGPLYNEQFF
DNA: TGCAGCGCTCAGAACCCCCAGGGGCCCCTCTACAATGAGCAGTTCTTC

D: TRBD2
J: TRBJ2-7
size: .
V: TRBV27
CDR3: CASSTPSSGGLSWEQYF
DNA: TGTGCCAGCAGTACCCCTTCTAGCGGGGGGCTTTCATGGGAGCAGTACTTC

D: .
J: TRBJ1-5
size: medium-sized
V: TRBV24-1
CDR3: CATGSGWGNQPQHF
DNA: TGTGCCACCGGTAGCGGTTGGGGCAATCAGCCCCAGCATTTT

D: TRBD1
J: TRBJ2-7
size: .
V: TRBV28
CDR3: CASGTGTGGYEQYF
DNA: TGTGCCAGCGGGACCGGGACAGGGGGCTACGAGCAGTACTTC

D: .
J: TRBJ2-4
size: .
V: TRBV6-6
CDR3: CASSRQGGRGVVGTKNIQYF
DNA: TGTGCCAGCAGTCGCCAGGGGGGCCGGGGCGTTGTTGGGACCAAAAACATTCAGTACTTC

D: .
J: TRBJ1-1
size: .
V: TRBV10-2
CDR3: CASSDLRENTEAFF
DNA: TGCGCCAGCAGTGACCTCAGGGAGAACACTGAAGCTTTCTTT

D: .
J: TRBJ1-2
size: .
V: TRBV7-2
CDR3: CASSALSGVWRGYTF
DNA: TGTGCCAGCAGCGCACTCAGCGGGGTGTGGCGCGGCTACACCTTC

D: TRBD1
J: TRBJ1-3
size: .
V: TRBV27
CDR3: CASRRQGVNTIYF
DNA: TGTGCCAGCAGACGACAGGGAGTCAACACCATATATTTT

D: TRBD2
J: TRBJ2-5
size: once
V: TRBV7-2
CDR3: CASSLAGGKETQYF
DNA: TGTGCCAGCAGCCTAGCGGGGGGGAAAGAGACCCAGTACTTC

D: .
J: TRBJ2-1
size: .
V: TRBV5-6
CDR3: CASSLYNEQFF
DNA: TGTGCCAGCAGCCTATACAATGAGCAGTTCTTC

D: TRBD2
J: TRBJ2-3
size: .
V: TRBV5-1
CDR3: CASSLAGAGADTQYF
DNA: TGCGCCAGCAGCTTGGCTGGGGCGGGGGCAGATACGCAGTATTTT

D: .
J: TRBJ1-2
size: once
V: TRBV4-1
CDR3: CASSQEEVPGYGYTF
DNA: TGCGCCAGCAGCCAAGAAGAGGTTCCGGGCTATGGCTACACCTTC

D: .
J: TRBJ2-1
size: .
V: TRBV19
CDR3: CASSREFHEQFF
DNA: TGTGCCAGTAGCAGGGAATTCCATGAGCAGTTCTTC

D: .
J: TRBJ2-7
size: .
V: TRBV21-1
CDR3: CASPPGGLEQYF
DNA: TGTGCCAGCCCCCCCGGGGGCCTGGAGCAGTACTTC

D: .
J: TRBJ2-7
size: once
V: TRBV28
CDR3: CASIRQGGTYYEQYF
DNA: TGTGCCAGCATAAGGCAGGGGGGGACTTACTACGAGCAGTACTTC

D: .
J: TRBJ2-7
size: .
V: TRBV7-8
CDR3: CASSFLGGVNYEQYF
DNA: TGTGCCAGCAGCTTCCTAGGGGGGGTGAACTACGAGCAGTACTTC

D: .
J: TRBJ2-7
size: .
V: TRBV6-6
CDR3: CASSYGFSTYEQYF
DNA: TGTGCCAGCAGTTACGGCTTCAGCACCTACGAGCAGTACTTC

D: .
J: TRBJ1-1
size: .
V: TRBV19
CDR3: CASSIGSNPGRRLFF
DNA: TGTGCCAGTAGTATAGGGTCAAATCCGGGACGGAGACTTTTCTTT

D: TRBD2
J: TRBJ2-7
size: .
V: TRBV5-4
CDR3: CASSRSGSDEQYF
DNA: TGTGCCAGCAGCAGGAGCGGGAGCGACGAGCAGTACTTC